The sequence of this T cell receptor (beta chain) was determined in a study of blood T cell repertoires in COVID-19. About the research overall: The study drew acute and convalescent COVID-19 samples from the United States, Italy and Spain.

Some clones are missing from TCRdb's copy, which holds only in-frame ones; the method was immunoSEQ multiplex PCR. The table records some 200,000 clones, roughly four fifths of them present only once. Remarks on this clone: Other DNA sequences in the same sample also yield this CDR3.

The CDR3 has 14 amino acids. Trimming pared 4 bases from V and 1 base from J, leaving 11 bases between. Per the germline V gene, CDR1 is SGHRS and CDR2 is YFSETQ. The source material was peripheral blood. The chain uses TRBV5-1 and TRBJ2-5, with D maybe TRBD2 (6 bases). The TCR sequence derives from a woman older than 75 with COVID-19, enrolled during active disease. The CDR3 DNA is TGCGCCAGCAGCGGGGGGACGGCCCAAGAGACCCAGTACTTC. This encodes CASSGGTAQETQYF.